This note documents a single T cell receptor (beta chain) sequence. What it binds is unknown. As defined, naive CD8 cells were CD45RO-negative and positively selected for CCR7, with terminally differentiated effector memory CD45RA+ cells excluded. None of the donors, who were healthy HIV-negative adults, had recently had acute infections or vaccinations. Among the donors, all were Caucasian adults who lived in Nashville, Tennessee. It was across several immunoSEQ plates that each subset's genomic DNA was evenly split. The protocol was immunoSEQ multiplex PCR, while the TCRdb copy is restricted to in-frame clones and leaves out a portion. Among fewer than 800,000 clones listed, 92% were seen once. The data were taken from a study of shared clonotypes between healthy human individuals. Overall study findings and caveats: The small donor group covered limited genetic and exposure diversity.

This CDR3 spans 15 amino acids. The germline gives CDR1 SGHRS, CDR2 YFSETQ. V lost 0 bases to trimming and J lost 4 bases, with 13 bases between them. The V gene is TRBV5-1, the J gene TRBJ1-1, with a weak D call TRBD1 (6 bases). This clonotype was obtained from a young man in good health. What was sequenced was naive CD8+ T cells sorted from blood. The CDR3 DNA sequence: TGCGCCAGCAGCTTGGGTCAGGGGCTCGGCACTGAAGCTTTCTTT. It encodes CASSLGQGLGTEAFF.